This T cell receptor beta chain was identified during a study of response to subunit inactivated influenza vaccine. Germline-derived CDR1 and CDR2 are MNHEY and SVGEGT. The CDR3 has 14 amino acids. The V end lost 0 bases, the J end lost 2 bases, and 6 bases lay between the germline ends. Overall study results and limits: Few additional T cells are recruited per seasonal influenza vaccination, authors suggested.

TCRdb reprocessed the RT-PCR reads with MiXCR, giving one entry per CDR3 protein. The sample lists 530,000 or so distinct CDR3 sequences, around 11% occurring once. Points on this clonotype: What it binds is unknown.

The chain recombines TRBV6-2 or TRBV6-3 with TRBJ2-3, with no clear D. This clonotype originated in a man in his fifties who received an inactivated influenza vaccine. This sample comprised PBMCs from blood, obtained on the day of vaccination. The CDR3 bases are TGTGCCAGCAGTTACTCGTCCTTCACAGATACGCAGTATTTT. Protein sequence: CASSYSSFTDTQYF.